The sequence of this TCR beta chain was determined in a study of blood T cell repertoires in COVID-19. Study summary: Italy, Spain and the United States were the sources of the convalescent and acute COVID-19 samples. T cells, B-cell-depleted T cells, or PBMCs supplied cDNA or gDNA.

Trimming pared 1 base from V and 0 bases from J, leaving 8 bases between. CDR1 is SGHRS, CDR2 YFSETQ, per germline. There are 14 residues in the CDR3. Produced via immunoSEQ multiplex PCR; TCRdb's table is partial and in-frame only. The data show about 220,000 clones, roughly 83% seen once. Ages ranged from about 18 to 89 years, with residence in 24 US areas. Sequenced: PBMCs or T cells enriched from blood (not recorded which). This clonotype originated in a woman aged 40 to 55 with acute COVID-19. This chain uses TRBV5-1 with TRBJ2-7; possible D gene TRBD2, 5 bases. The CDR3, as DNA: TGCGCCAGCAGCTTGAGGGAGAGCTCCTACGAGCAGTACTTC. It is translated as CASSLRESSYEQYF.